This TCR beta chain appears in the sequencing data of a study of blood T cell repertoires in COVID-19. At the level of the study: The study drew acute and convalescent COVID-19 samples from the United States, Italy and Spain. The cDNA or gDNA used as material had been derived from T cells, B-cell-depleted T cells, or PBMCs.

Study processing details: For nucleated cells, counts were estimated from reference gene primer amplification. Generated by immunoSEQ multiplex PCR, the TCRdb table keeps only in-frame clones and is missing some. V, J and clone size derive from that table, while D and trimming were established from the DNA sequence. The data show about 58,000 clones, with 88% seen just once and about 22% held by the top ten. V lost 5 bases and J lost 3; bases outside the gene matches: 3. CDR3 size: 14 residues. Germline V lookup: CDR1 SGHNT, CDR2 YYREEE (reference sequence). The rearrangement links TRBV5-4 to TRBJ2-5; TRBD2 aligns across 11 bases. The sequencing input was peripheral blood. The sequence derives from a woman aged 45 to 65 with active or convalescent COVID-19. The CDR3 loop reads CASRQGLAEETQYF. CDR3 nucleotides: TGTGCCAGCAGACAGGGACTAGCGGAAGAGACCCAGTACTTC.